Listed here are 14 T cell receptor beta chains from one sample, sequenced in a study of blood T cell repertoires in COVID-19. Measured with immunoSEQ multiplex PCR; TCRdb has only the in-frame clones, and not every one. The sample yields 120,000 to 150,000 clones, roughly 90% seen once. Material: peripheral blood. These receptors were taken from a human donor in a cohort sampled during active COVID-19.

V usage is TRBV27 and J usage is TRBJ2-1; TRBD1 might be the D (6 bases). Germline CDR1 MNHEY, CDR2 SMNVEV (reference sequence). V shed 5 bases and J shed 2 bases, with 13 bases lying between them. CDR3 length: 15 amino acids. The CDR3 reads CASSDTGSAYNEQFF. The CDR3 DNA reads as TGTGCCAGCAGTGATACAGGGTCCGCCTACAATGAGCAGTTCTTC.

The chain employs TRBV28 and TRBJ2-4; 8 bases are a match to TRBD1. The CDR3 is made up of 17 amino acids. J lost 3 bases, V lost 5 bases, and 12 bases had no gene match. Germline V gene data show CDR1 as MDHEN and CDR2 as SYDVKM. The CDR3 loop is CASSPSLRGQGKNIQYF. CDR3 sequence (DNA): TGTGCCAGCAGTCCGTCCCTCAGGGGGCAGGGCAAAAACATTCAGTACTTC.

This clone occurred once. The gene calls are TRBV9 and TRBJ1-6; TRBD1 matches 12 bases. This CDR3 contains 19 residues. Germline loops: CDR1 SGDLS, CDR2 YYNGEE. V dropped 0 bases and J dropped 1; count of bases not matched to a gene: 5. The CDR3 protein is CASSVAGTGGASYNSPLHF. For the CDR3, the DNA is TGTGCCAGCAGCGTAGCCGGGACAGGGGGCGCGTCCTATAATTCACCCCTCCACTTT.

The gene calls are TRBV4-3 and TRBJ2-1; TRBD1 matches 11 bases. After removal of 4 bases from V and 9 bases from J, the junction contained 5 bases not matched to a gene. Germline CDR1 and CDR2: LGHNA and YSLEER. There are 14 residues in the CDR3. CDR3 residues: CASSPRTGGFEQFF. CDR3 DNA sequence: TGCGCCAGCAGCCCAAGGACAGGGGGCTTTGAGCAGTTCTTC.

This clone was detected many times. The V and J genes are TRBV6-4 and TRBJ2-3; 10 nucleotides align to TRBD2. Germline trimming cut 4 bases from V and 3 bases from J; bases unmatched to any gene: 4. In germline, CDR1 is MRHNA, CDR2 SNTAGT. The CDR3 loop spans 15 amino acids. CDR3 bases: TGTGCCAGCAGTGCCGTAGCGGGAGGAACAGATACGCAGTATTTT. Translation gives CASSAVAGGTDTQYF.

V usage is TRBV19 and J usage is TRBJ2-7, with D maybe TRBD1 (6 bases). The V gene lost 1 base and the J gene lost 3 bases, with 7 bases spanning the gap. This CDR3 comprises 13 residues. CDR1 and CDR2 from the germline V gene are LNHDA and SQIVND (reference sequence). The CDR3 protein is CASSIGGGYEQYF. CDR3 in DNA: TGTGCCAGTAGTATAGGAGGGGGCTACGAGCAGTACTTC.

This chain uses TRBV7-8 with TRBJ1-1, with D unclear. V lost 1 base to trimming and J lost 8 bases, with 8 bases between them. CDR1 and CDR2 (germline): SGHVS, FQNEAQ. This CDR3 contains 12 residues. CDR3 DNA: TGTGCCAGCAGCTTAGGAGGTGGAGAAGCTTTCTTT. The encoded protein is CASSLGGGEAFF.

The V gene is TRBV11-3, the J gene TRBJ2-1; 9 bases agree with TRBD2. V shed 4 bases, J shed 2 bases, and the junction held 6 bases outside the gene matches. The CDR3 totals 16 residues. The germline V gene encodes CDR1 SGHNT and CDR2 YENEEA. The CDR3 DNA sequence: TGTGCCAGCAGCTCCTCCGTAGCGGGAGCCTACAATGAGCAGTTCTTC. This gives the protein CASSSSVAGAYNEQFF. Based on the CDR3 plus reference TRBV11-3 and TRBJ2-1, the full variable domain is EAGVVQSPRYKIIEKKQPVAFWCNPISGHNTLYWYLQNLGQGPELLIRYENEEAVDDSQLPKDRFSAERLKGVDSTLKIQPAELGDSAVYLCASSSSVAGAYNEQFFGPGTRLTVL.

The chain combines TRBV25-1 with TRBJ1-4, with 9 nucleotides matching TRBD1. There are 15 residues in the CDR3. V was clipped by 4 bases and J by 4 bases; unmatched bases: 4. Germline-derived CDR1 and CDR2 are MGHDK and SYGVNS. The CDR3 DNA follows: TGTGCCAGCAGTGTGACAGGGGGTAATAATGAAAAACTGTTTTTT. Protein: CASSVTGGNNEKLFF.

The chain carries TRBV10-2 and TRBJ2-2; maybe TRBD2 (5 bases). The CDR3 totals 12 residues. V was cut by 9 bases and J by 7 bases, with 12 bases left in between. Germline V CDR1 and CDR2: WSHSY, SAAADI. The CDR3 loop reads CASTRTLGELFF. The CDR3 nucleotides read TGCGCCAGTACCCGGACTCTCGGGGAGCTGTTTTTT.

This rearrangement joins TRBV29-1 to TRBJ2-1; the match to TRBD2 covers 12 bases. Germline V gene data show CDR1 as SQVTM and CDR2 as ANQGSEA. The CDR3 is 15 residues long. J was trimmed by 2 bases and V by 7 bases; bases with no gene match: 6. The CDR3 nucleotides are TGCAGCGGCCTCACTAGCGGGAGGACCTACAATGAGCAGTTCTTC. The encoded protein is CSGLTSGRTYNEQFF.

The rearrangement uses TRBV4-3 and TRBJ1-4, with D uncertain. Trimming took off 0 bases at V and 4 bases at J, with 6 bases between the two ends. Germline V CDR1 and CDR2: LGHNA, YSLEER. This CDR3 has 14 residues. The chain's CDR3 is CASSQERVNEKLFF. CDR3 in DNA: TGCGCCAGCAGCCAAGAGCGGGTTAATGAAAAACTGTTTTTT.

The chain is built from TRBV7-2 and TRBJ2-2; no definite D call. The CDR3 length is 14 residues. V was trimmed by 1 base and J by 3 bases, leaving 6 bases between them. CDR1 and CDR2 from the germline V gene are SGHTA and FQGNSA. The CDR3 bases are TGTGCCAGCAGCTTAGTTAGCTACACCGGGGAGCTGTTTTTT. Protein sequence: CASSLVSYTGELFF.

This clone was observed many times. The chain combines TRBV5-1 with TRBJ2-7, with 9 nucleotides matching TRBD2. In germline, CDR1 is SGHRS, CDR2 YFSETQ. This CDR3 region has 14 residues. V trimming: 4 bases; J trimming: 0 bases; junction bases outside the gene matches: 2. CDR3 DNA sequence: TGCGCCAGCAGCCTAGCGGGACTCTCCTACGAGCAGTACTTC. Protein sequence: CASSLAGLSYEQYF.